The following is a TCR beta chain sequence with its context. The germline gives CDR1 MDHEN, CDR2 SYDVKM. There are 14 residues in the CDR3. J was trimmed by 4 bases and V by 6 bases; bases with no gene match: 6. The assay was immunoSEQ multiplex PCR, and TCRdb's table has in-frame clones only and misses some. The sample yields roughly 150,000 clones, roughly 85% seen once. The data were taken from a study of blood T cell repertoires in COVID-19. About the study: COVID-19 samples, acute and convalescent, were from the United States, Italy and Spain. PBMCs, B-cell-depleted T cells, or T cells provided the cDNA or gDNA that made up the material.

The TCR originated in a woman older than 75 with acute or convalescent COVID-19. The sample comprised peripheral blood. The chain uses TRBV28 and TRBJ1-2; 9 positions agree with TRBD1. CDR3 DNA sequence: TGTGCCAGCAGAACAGGGGGCGACCCCTATGGCTACACCTTC. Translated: CASRTGGDPYGYTF.